This T cell receptor beta chain is from a study of shared clonotypes between healthy human individuals. Naive CD45RA+ and memory CD45RA-negative subsets were split from CD4+ cells. Clones were read by immunoSEQ multiplex PCR, and TCRdb kept only the in-frame ones, dropping some. The sample lists approximately 1,500,000 clones, around 97% seen once, with over 1% in the top ten. Sequencing input: naive CD4+ T cells sorted from blood. Subset defined: CD45RA+ positively selected. The sequence came from a man aged 25-40 years in good health.

CDR3 coding DNA: TGTGCCAGCACCTCCCTGCGCCAGGATAATGAAAAACTGTTTTTT. It translates to CASTSLRQDNEKLFF. V usage is TRBV11-2 and J usage is TRBJ1-4; D is unclear. Germline loops: CDR1 SGHAT, CDR2 FQNNGV. The CDR3 spans 15 residues. The V end lost 7 bases, the J end lost 4 bases, and 16 bases lay between the germline ends. Based on the CDR3 plus reference TRBV11-2 and TRBJ1-4, the full variable domain is EAGVAQSPRYKIIEKRQSVAFWCNPISGHATLYWYQQILGQGPKLLIQFQNNGVVDDSQLPKDRFSAERLKGVDSTLKIQPAKLEDSAVYLCASTSLRQDNEKLFFGSGTQLSVL.